This T cell receptor beta chain was captured in a study of siplizumab effects on memory and regulatory T cells. TCRdb's table, derived via immunoSEQ multiplex PCR, lists solely in-frame clones and lacks some. The repertoire holds approximately 100,000 clones, more than 85% seen once, with roughly 0.62% in the top ten. The TCR sequence derives from a human donor in good health. Material: Tregs sorted from blood.

The CDR3 DNA follows: TGTGCCAGCAGTGTTTCCGGGGCGTCCTACGAGCAGTACTTC. Its protein product is CASSVSGASYEQYF. The chain couples TRBV6-1 to TRBJ2-7; D tentatively reads TRBD1 or TRBD2 (5 bases each). V was shortened by 4 bases and J by 1 base, with 11 bases between the two germline ends. The length of the CDR3 is 14 residues. The germline gives CDR1 MNHNS, CDR2 SASEGT.